This TCR beta chain was identified in a study of breast tumors, draining lymph nodes, adjacent tissues. The lymph nodes were axillary draining lymph nodes from breast cancer patients. TCRdb reanalysed the multiplex PCR reads using MiXCR and keeps one entry per CDR3 protein. The sample lists about 230,000 distinct CDR3 sequences, 32% occurring once. Deletions cut 7 bases from V and 1 base from J, with 17 bases between. This CDR3 has 15 amino acids. The germline CDR1 and CDR2 sequences are MNHNS and SASEGT. This clonotype has a count of ten or more. Its specificity is not known. Points from the study as a whole: Tumors had less TCR diversity than lymph nodes, more than nontumor tissue. Data fit most tumor T cells coming from lymph node, expanding in tumor.

This receptor was identified in a female donor with breast cancer. Some clones in this sample may be carry-over from other donors' samples. This chain uses TRBV6-1 with TRBJ2-7; D is possibly TRBD1 (6 bases). Material for sequencing was axillary lymph node tissue. The DNA of the CDR3 is TGTGCCAGCATCGAAGGAACAGGGCATTCCTACGAGCAGTACTTC. Residues: CASIEGTGHSYEQYF.